A single sample is the source of the 30 T cell receptor beta chains below, sequenced in a study of blood T cells in healthy people across ages. A second PCR of 7 to 11 cycles used a sample-barcoded 5' primer and a J-beta primer mix. TCRdb used MiXCR to reprocess the 5' RACE reads, holding one entry per CDR3 protein. The repertoire holds hundreds of thousands of distinct CDR3 sequences, approximately 30% seen once, with approximately 14% in the top ten. The sample was blood. These receptors were obtained from a woman older than 75 in good health.

The J gene is TRBJ1-5, the V gene TRBV6-2 or TRBV6-3; perhaps TRBD1 as D (6 bases). Deletions cut 5 bases from V and 6 bases from J, with 11 bases between. From germline, CDR1 is MNHEY and CDR2 SVGEGT. The CDR3 is 13 residues long. DNA for the CDR3: TGTGCCAGCAGTGGGGGGGCAGCTCAGCCCCAGCATTTT. This sequence encodes CASSGGAAQPQHF.

This clonotype occurred a few times. This chain links TRBV12-3 or TRBV12-4 with TRBJ2-3, with D unclear. The CDR3 is 15 residues long. The V gene lost 3 bases and the J gene lost 4 bases, with 14 bases spanning the gap. This CDR3 reads CASSFHRVRADTQYF. CDR3 in DNA: TGTGCCAGCAGTTTCCATCGAGTGAGAGCAGATACGCAGTATTTT.

The genes are TRBV5-6 and TRBJ1-1, with D hard to call. CDR3 length equals 14 residues. V was trimmed by 4 bases and J by 4 bases, leaving 14 bases between them. CDR1 is SGHDT, CDR2 YYEEEE, per germline. DNA of the CDR3: TGTGCCAGCAGCCATGAAGGGCACCGCACTGAAGCTTTCTTT. Residues: CASSHEGHRTEAFF.

The chain employs TRBV6-1 and TRBJ1-5; tentatively, D is TRBD1 (5 bases). V was trimmed by 9 bases and J by 9 bases, leaving 24 bases between them. CDR1 and CDR2 from the germline V gene are MNHNS and SASEGT. CDR3 length equals 15 residues. The CDR3 region has the DNA TGTGCCAGTTACGCCGCAGGGACGGTCGCAAGGCCCCAGCATTTT. It specifies CASYAAGTVARPQHF.

Ten or more counts support this clonotype. The CDR3 loop reads CASSPAGKTGQQETQYF. The CDR3 DNA follows: TGTGCCAGCAGCCCGGCGGGGAAAACGGGGCAACAAGAGACCCAGTACTTC. J is TRBJ2-5 and V is TRBV14; a weak D match, TRBD2 (6 bases). V was pared by 4 bases and J by 2 bases, with 20 bases between. This CDR3 comprises 17 residues. Germline CDR1 and CDR2: SGHDN and FVKESK.

This sequence joins TRBV13 and TRBJ1-2; TRBD1 matches 9 bases. V dropped 5 bases and J dropped 0; count of bases not matched to a gene: 7. Per germline, CDR1 PRHDT and CDR2 FYEKMQ (reference sequence). This CDR3 is built from 16 residues. The CDR3 coding sequence is TGTGCCAGCAGCATCCGACAGGGGGAGGCTAACTATGGCTACACCTTC. This encodes CASSIRQGEANYGYTF.

This clonotype was found many times. This rearrangement joins TRBV10-2 to TRBJ2-7; no definite D call. V was cut by 6 bases and J by 0 bases, with 15 bases left in between. Germline CDR1 WSHSY, CDR2 SAAADI. The CDR3 extends over 15 amino acids. The CDR3 region has the DNA TGCGCCAGCAGACCCACAGAAATTCTCTCCTACGAGCAGTACTTC. This translates into CASRPTEILSYEQYF.

On this clonotype: The junction departs from germline at one end; a sequencing error may be responsible. V is TRBV3-1 and J is TRBJ2-5, with TRBD2 as a possible D gene (6 bases). The germline gives CDR1 LGHDT, CDR2 YNNKEL (reference sequence). This CDR3 is 13 amino acids long. The CDR3 is CASSRGGLETPYF. CDR3 nucleotide sequence: TGTGCCAGCAGCCGAGGAGGGCTAGAGACCCCGTACTTC.

This clonotype was counted at least ten times. The chain combines TRBV20-1 with TRBJ2-3, with TRBD2 matching over 9 bases. Germline-derived CDR1 and CDR2 are DFQATT and SNEGSKA (reference sequence). The ends lost 0 bases at V and 4 bases at J; junction bases unmatched: 5. This CDR3 is built from 15 residues. CDR3 DNA sequence: TGCAGTGCTAGAGATCTGGGCGGGGGGGCAGATACGCAGTATTTT. Translated: CSARDLGGGADTQYF.

This clonotype was counted between two and nine times. This clone may be a read error of a much larger clone one base away. CDR3 residues: CASSLFGDSETQYF. The CDR3 DNA sequence: TGTGCCAGCAGCTTATTCGGGGACTCCGAGACCCAGTACTTC. V gene TRBV7-9 combines with J gene TRBJ2-5, with D perhaps TRBD2 (6 bases). Germline V gene sequence: CDR1 SEHNR, CDR2 FQNEAQ (reference sequence). The CDR3 contains 14 residues. V lost 2 bases, J lost 5 bases, and 12 bases lay in between.

J is TRBJ2-2 and V is TRBV7-6; 8 bases are a match to TRBD1. From germline, CDR1 is SGHVS and CDR2 FNYEAQ. J was trimmed by 2 bases and V by 0 bases; bases with no gene match: 8. This CDR3 is built from 18 residues. CDR3 protein: CASSLARDRGGNTGELFF. CDR3 sequence (DNA): TGTGCCAGCAGCTTAGCGCGAGACAGGGGCGGTAACACCGGGGAGCTGTTTTTT.

This clonotype occurred a few times. A read error may be the cause here, since a much bigger clone is one base away. The J gene is TRBJ1-2, the V gene TRBV29-1; D gene ambiguous. V lost 3 bases and J lost 4, with 9 bases in between. The CDR3 is 12 amino acids. Germline V lookup: CDR1 SQVTM, CDR2 ANQGSEA. CDR3 bases: TGCAGCGTTGATGGCAGCCGCTATGGCTACACCTTC. This gives the protein CSVDGSRYGYTF.

This clonotype occurred many times. This chain links TRBV5-1 with TRBJ1-2; the D gene is possibly TRBD1 (5 bases). Between the trimmed V and J ends, which lost 4 bases and 3 bases, there was a span of 16 bases. Germline CDR1 SGHRS, CDR2 YFSETQ. The CDR3 is 15 residues long. The CDR3 is CASSLTGETHYGYTF. The CDR3, as DNA: TGCGCCAGCAGCCTCACGGGGGAGACCCACTATGGCTACACCTTC.

This chain links TRBV5-5 with TRBJ2-3; D might be TRBD2 (6 bases). Trimming cost V 3 bases and J 4 bases, with 15 bases left between them. Germline V lookup: CDR1 SGHKS, CDR2 YYEKEE (reference sequence). The CDR3 is 15 residues long. CDR3 DNA: TGTGCCAGCAGCTGGTCCGGCGGGGTCCCAGATACGCAGTATTTT. This gives the protein CASSWSGGVPDTQYF.

This clonotype rates as medium-sized (0.01 to 0.1%). The junction does not match germline at one end; this may be a read error. The V and J genes are TRBV5-1 and TRBJ2-5; D is unclear. The CDR3 runs 15 residues. Germline loops: CDR1 SGHRS, CDR2 YFSETQ. The CDR3 sequence is CASSLATGSQETQYF. The CDR3 DNA reads TGTGCCAGCAGCTTAGCCACCGGGTCCCAAGAGACCCAGTACTTC.

This clonotype was observed at least ten times. The chain carries TRBV20-1 and TRBJ2-1, with 8 bases matching TRBD1. Trimming took 4 bases from V and 7 from J; bases not matched to a gene: 15. CDR1 is DFQATT, CDR2 SNEGSKA, per germline (reference sequence). This CDR3 region has 16 residues. Here the CDR3 reads CSATRLGQGTLNEQFF. The CDR3 nucleotides are TGCAGTGCTACCCGTCTAGGACAGGGTACTTTGAATGAGCAGTTCTTC.

The sample holds many counts of this clonotype. The chain couples TRBV6-2 or TRBV6-3 to TRBJ1-1; 12 nucleotides agree with TRBD1. The CDR3 runs 17 residues. CDR1 and CDR2 (germline): MNHEY, SVGEGT. Trimming at V came to 6 bases and at J to 0 bases, leaving 8 bases not matched to a gene. The CDR3 DNA reads TGTGCCAGCAGAGATCCCGGGACAGGGGGCTTGAACACTGAAGCTTTCTTT. Encoded protein: CASRDPGTGGLNTEAFF.

Details on this clonotype: With a much larger clone just one base away, this may be a read error. This chain uses TRBV5-1 with TRBJ2-1; the D gene is possibly TRBD1 (6 bases). The J call is in doubt because the DNA end fits TRBJ2-7 better. Germline V gives CDR1 SGHRS, CDR2 YFSETQ. The CDR3 consists of 13 residues. CDR3 DNA: TGCGCCAGCAGCGCACAGGGAAAGAATGAGCAGTACTTC. Translation gives CASSAQGKNEQYF.

Remarks on this clonotype: Given a much more abundant clone one base away, this may be a read error. The chain employs TRBV5-1 and TRBJ2-1, with a tentative D call TRBD2 (6 bases). CDR3 length: 15 residues. Germline V gene data show CDR1 as SGHRS and CDR2 as YFSETQ. Here the CDR3 reads CAGSLVGGTNNEQFF. Here the CDR3 DNA reads TGCGCCGGCAGCTTGGTCGGCGGGACCAACAATGAGCAGTTCTTC. Based on the CDR3 plus reference TRBV5-1 and TRBJ2-1, the full variable domain is KAGVTQTPRYLIKTRGQQVTLSCSPISGHRSVSWYQQTPGQGLQFLFEYFSETQRNKGNFPGRFSGRQFSNSRSEMNVSTLELGDSALYLCAGSLVGGTNNEQFFGPGTRLTVL.

This clonotype came up many times. DNA of the CDR3: TGCAGCGTTGAGCCGGGGACAGGGGACGAAAAACTGTTTTTT. Its translation is CSVEPGTGDEKLFF. The chain employs TRBV29-1 and TRBJ1-4; 10 bases agree with TRBD1. CDR3 length equals 14 residues. CDR1 and CDR2 (germline): SQVTM, ANQGSEA. V shed 3 bases, J shed 8 bases, and the junction held 6 bases outside the gene matches.

V gene TRBV19 combines with J gene TRBJ1-2; no clear D gene. Germline V lookup: CDR1 LNHDA, CDR2 SQIVND (reference sequence). The CDR3 is 14 residues long. V was pared by 7 bases and J by 5 bases, with 17 bases between. CDR3 in amino acids: CASIGEGLAYGYTF. The CDR3 DNA reads TGTGCCAGTATTGGAGAAGGGCTTGCTTATGGCTACACCTTC. Full variable domain (missing parts from reference TRBV19 and TRBJ1-2): DGGITQSPKYLFRKEGQNVTLSCEQNLNHDAMYWYRQDPGQGLRLIYYSQIVNDFQKGDIAEGYSVSREKKESFPLTVTSAQKNPTAFYLCASIGEGLAYGYTFGSGTRLTVV.

The gene calls are TRBV6-5 and TRBJ1-4; D gene ambiguous. The CDR3 extends over 15 amino acids. Trimming stripped 0 bases from V and 3 bases from J, with 8 bases between. Germline CDR1 and CDR2: MNHEY and SVGAGI. CDR3 nucleotides: TGTGCCAGCAGTTACTCGGGGAACGCTAATGAAAAACTGTTTTTT. This codes for CASSYSGNANEKLFF.

The J gene is TRBJ2-5, the V gene TRBV5-1; 10 bases are shared with TRBD2. The germline gives CDR1 SGHRS, CDR2 YFSETQ. Trimming removed 4 bases from V and 3 bases from J; junction bases left unmatched: 9. This CDR3 contains 16 residues. The CDR3 loop is CASSTSGGAFEETQYF. DNA of the CDR3: TGCGCCAGCAGCACGAGCGGGGGGGCCTTCGAAGAGACCCAGTACTTC.

This clonotype has more than one count but fewer than ten. The chain couples TRBV21-1 to TRBJ1-2. TRBV21-1 is assigned pseudogene status. CDR3 length equals 13 residues. The CDR3 reads CASSTGFPYGYTF. In DNA, the CDR3 is TGTGCCAGCAGCACAGGATTTCCCTATGGCTACACCTTC.

This clonotype was picked up many times. The V call is TRBV9, the J call TRBJ1-4; D unclear. The CDR3 contains 14 residues. Trimming cost V 4 bases and J 7 bases, with 14 bases left between them. Germline V lookup: CDR1 SGDLS, CDR2 YYNGEE. CDR3 loop: CASSPDPRGEKLFF. CDR3 coding DNA: TGTGCCAGCAGCCCGGACCCACGGGGTGAAAAACTGTTTTTT.

CDR3 coding DNA: TGTGCCAGCAGCAAGATAGGTAGCGGTATGCCCTATGGCTACACCTTC. Translating gives CASSKIGSGMPYGYTF. The rearrangement uses TRBV11-2 and TRBJ1-2; no clear D gene. The CDR3 is 16 residues long. Trimming shortened V by 5 bases and J by 4 bases, and 20 bases separated the two germline ends. The V gene's germline CDR1 is SGHAT and CDR2 FQNNGV.

This clonotype occurred a few times. J is TRBJ2-3 and V is TRBV7-6, with D perhaps matching TRBD2 (5 bases). Germline-derived CDR1 and CDR2 are SGHVS and FNYEAQ. Trimming took off 5 bases at V and 5 bases at J, with 17 bases between the two ends. The CDR3 covers 15 residues. The CDR3 protein is CASSRVGSLQDTQYF. As DNA, the CDR3 is TGTGCCAGCAGCAGGGTTGGGAGCTTACAAGATACGCAGTATTTT.

This clonotype has more than one count but fewer than ten. This chain uses TRBV6-6 with TRBJ1-5; no definite D call. Trimming took off 4 bases at V and 3 bases at J, with 13 bases between the two ends. Per germline, CDR1 MNHNY and CDR2 SVGAGI (reference sequence). The CDR3 length is 15 residues. DNA of the CDR3: TGTGCCAGCAGTTCCCCAGGAGGGAACAATCAGCCCCAGCATTTT. Protein sequence: CASSSPGGNNQPQHF.

The chain combines TRBV7-9 with TRBJ1-1; a possible D gene is TRBD1 (5 bases). Trimming removed 3 bases at V and 8 bases at J, with 16 bases between. CDR1 is SEHNR and CDR2 is FQNEAQ in the germline V gene (reference sequence). The CDR3 is 14 residues long. CDR3 nucleotide sequence: TGTGCCAGCAGCTTTCTGGGCAGGGAAATCGAAGCTTTCTTT. Its protein product is CASSFLGREIEAFF. The full variable domain, completed using reference TRBV7-9 and TRBJ1-1, is DTGVSQNPRHKITKRGQNVTFRCDPISEHNRLYWYRQTLGQGPEFLTYFQNEAQLEKSRLLSDRFSAERPKGSFSTLEIQRTEQGDSAMYLCASSFLGREIEAFFGQGTRLTVV.

This rearrangement joins TRBV10-3 to TRBJ2-5; D could derive from TRBD1 or TRBD2 (5 bases each). The DNA end is more similar to TRBJ2-7, so the J call may be wrong. In germline, CDR1 is ENHRY, CDR2 SYGVKD. The CDR3 length is 15 residues. The CDR3 DNA reads as TGTGCCATCAGAGACCGGGACCCCCCCCACGACGAGCAGTACTTC. This codes for CAIRDRDPPHDEQYF.